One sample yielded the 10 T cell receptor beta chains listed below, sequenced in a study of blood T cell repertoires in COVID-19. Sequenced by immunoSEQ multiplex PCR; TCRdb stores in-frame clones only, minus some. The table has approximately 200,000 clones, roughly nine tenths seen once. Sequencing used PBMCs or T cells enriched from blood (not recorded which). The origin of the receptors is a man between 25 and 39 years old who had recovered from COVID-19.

The CDR3, as DNA: TGTGCCAGCAGCCCGATCCGGGACAGCTACGAGCAGTACTTC. It codes for CASSPIRDSYEQYF. This rearrangement joins TRBV5-4 to TRBJ2-7; 7 bases map to TRBD1. Losses at the gene ends were 4 bases for V and 3 bases for J; bases not matched to a gene: 7. CDR1 is SGHNT and CDR2 is YYREEE in the germline V gene (reference sequence). The CDR3 is 14 amino acids.

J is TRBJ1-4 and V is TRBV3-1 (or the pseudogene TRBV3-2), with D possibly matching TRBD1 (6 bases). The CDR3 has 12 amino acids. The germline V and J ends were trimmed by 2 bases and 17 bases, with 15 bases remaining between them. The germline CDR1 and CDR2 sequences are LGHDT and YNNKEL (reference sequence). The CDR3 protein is CASSQSRGNVFF. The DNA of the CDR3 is TGTGCCAGCAGCCAATCCAGGGGTAACGTTTTTTTT.

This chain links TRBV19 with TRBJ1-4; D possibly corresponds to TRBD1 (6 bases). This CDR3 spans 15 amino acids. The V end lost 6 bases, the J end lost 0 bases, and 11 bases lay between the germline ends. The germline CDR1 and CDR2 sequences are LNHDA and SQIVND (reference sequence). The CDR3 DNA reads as TGTGCCAGTAGGGGGGCAACGGCAACTAATGAAAAACTGTTTTTT. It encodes CASRGATATNEKLFF.

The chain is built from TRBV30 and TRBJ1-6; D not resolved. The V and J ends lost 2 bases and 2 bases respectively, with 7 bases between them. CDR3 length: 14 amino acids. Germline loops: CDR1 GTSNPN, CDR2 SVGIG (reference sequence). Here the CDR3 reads CAWSLGTYNSPLHF. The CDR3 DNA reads TGTGCCTGGAGTCTCGGTACCTATAATTCACCCCTCCACTTT.

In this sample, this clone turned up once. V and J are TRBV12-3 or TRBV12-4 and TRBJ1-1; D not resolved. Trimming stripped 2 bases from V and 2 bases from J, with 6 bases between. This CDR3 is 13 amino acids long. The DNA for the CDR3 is TGTGCCAGCAGTTTATGGCCAAACACTGAAGCTTTCTTT. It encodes CASSLWPNTEAFF.

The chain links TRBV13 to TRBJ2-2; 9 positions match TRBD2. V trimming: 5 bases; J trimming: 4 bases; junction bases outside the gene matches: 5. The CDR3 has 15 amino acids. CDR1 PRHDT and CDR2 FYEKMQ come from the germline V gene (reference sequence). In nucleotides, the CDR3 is TGTGCCAGCAGCAGTGGGACTAGCCCCACCGGGGAGCTGTTTTTT. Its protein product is CASSSGTSPTGELFF. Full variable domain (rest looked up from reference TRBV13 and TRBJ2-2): AAGVIQSPRHLIKEKRETATLKCYPIPRHDTVYWYQQGPGQDPQFLISFYEKMQSDKGSIPDRFSAQQFSDYHSELNMSSLELGDSALYFCASSSGTSPTGELFFGEGSRLTVL.

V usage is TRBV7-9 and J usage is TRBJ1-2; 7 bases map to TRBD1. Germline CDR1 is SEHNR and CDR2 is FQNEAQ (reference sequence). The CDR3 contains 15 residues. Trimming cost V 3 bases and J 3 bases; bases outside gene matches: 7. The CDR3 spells CASSFGQGGYYGYTF. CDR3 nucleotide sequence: TGTGCCAGCAGCTTCGGGCAGGGGGGTTACTATGGCTACACCTTC.

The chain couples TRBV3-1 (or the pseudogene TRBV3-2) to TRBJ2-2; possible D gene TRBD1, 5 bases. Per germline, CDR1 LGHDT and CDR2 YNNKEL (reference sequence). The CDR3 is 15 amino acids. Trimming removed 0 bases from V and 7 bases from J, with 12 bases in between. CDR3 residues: CASSQDFRAGGELFF. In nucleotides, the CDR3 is TGTGCCAGCAGCCAAGATTTCAGGGCCGGCGGGGAGCTGTTTTTT.

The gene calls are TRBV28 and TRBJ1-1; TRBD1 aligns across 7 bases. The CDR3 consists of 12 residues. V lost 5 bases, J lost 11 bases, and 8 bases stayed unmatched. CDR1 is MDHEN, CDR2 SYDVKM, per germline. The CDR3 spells CASSRMTGLAFF. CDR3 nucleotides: TGTGCCAGCAGTCGGATGACAGGGCTGGCTTTCTTT. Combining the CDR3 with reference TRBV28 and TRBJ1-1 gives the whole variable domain DVKVTQSSRYLVKRTGEKVFLECVQDMDHENMFWYRQDPGLGLRLIYFSYDVKMKEKGDIPEGYSVSREKKERFSLILESASTNQTSMYLCASSRMTGLAFFGQGTRLTVV.

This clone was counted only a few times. CDR3 sequence (DNA): TGTGCCAGCAGCTTGGGAGGGAGAAGGGCCTACGAGCAGTACTTC. Its protein is CASSLGGRRAYEQYF. V and J are TRBV7-9 and TRBJ2-7; 7 bases are shared with TRBD2. Per the germline V gene, CDR1 is SEHNR and CDR2 is FQNEAQ (reference sequence). The CDR3 is 15 residues long. Trimming cost V 3 bases and J 2 bases; bases outside gene matches: 7.